These 32 T cell receptor beta chains were all obtained from the same sample, sequenced in a study of long-term antiretroviral therapy in people with HIV. Version v3.0 of the immunoSEQ assay was performed at survey level. Some clones are missing from TCRdb's copy, which holds only in-frame ones; the method was immunoSEQ multiplex PCR. The table has about 28,000 clones, about 90% seen once; the top ten hold approximately 0.93%. Material: unsorted PBMCs, obtained 2 years after starting antiretroviral therapy. The receptors shown here come from a man between 45 and 60 years old with HIV.

This chain links TRBV19 with TRBJ2-7, with D perhaps given as TRBD1 or TRBD2 (5 bases each). Germline lookup yields CDR1 LNHDA and CDR2 SQIVND (reference sequence). This CDR3 has 13 residues. V was trimmed by 5 bases and J by 4 bases, leaving 12 bases between them. Here the CDR3 DNA reads TGTGCCAGTAGTTGGCAGGGACGATACGAGCAGTACTTC. This encodes CASSWQGRYEQYF. Looking up the rest from reference TRBV19 and TRBJ2-7 gives the full variable domain: DGGITQSPKYLFRKEGQNVTLSCEQNLNHDAMYWYRQDPGQGLRLIYYSQIVNDFQKGDIAEGYSVSREKKESFPLTVTSAQKNPTAFYLCASSWQGRYEQYFGPGTRLTVT.

This chain connects TRBV5-1 to TRBJ2-6; 7 bases map to TRBD2. Looked up from germline, CDR1 is SGHRS and CDR2 is YFSETQ. This CDR3 comprises 19 residues. Trimming cost V 4 bases and J 0 bases; bases outside gene matches: 13. The CDR3 here is CASSPWEGRESSGANVLTF. Here the CDR3 DNA reads TGCGCCAGCAGCCCCTGGGAGGGCAGAGAGAGCTCTGGGGCCAACGTCCTGACTTTC.

The V call is TRBV9, the J call TRBJ2-1; TRBD1 matches at 7 bases. CDR1 SGDLS and CDR2 YYNGEE come from the germline V gene. The CDR3 loop spans 14 amino acids. Trimming cost V 4 bases and J 4 bases; bases outside gene matches: 5. This chain's CDR3 is CASSPQGRYNEQFF. CDR3 coding DNA: TGTGCCAGCAGCCCACAGGGGCGATACAATGAGCAGTTCTTC.

This clone was counted once. The J gene is TRBJ2-5, the V gene TRBV7-2; D is perhaps TRBD2 (7 bases). The CDR3 consists of 15 residues. The germline V and J ends were trimmed by 4 bases and 5 bases, with 17 bases remaining between them. Looked up from germline, CDR1 is SGHTA and CDR2 is FQGNSA. The chain's CDR3 is CASSSGIGGRETQYF. In DNA, the CDR3 is TGTGCCAGCAGCTCCGGGATCGGGGGGCGCGAGACCCAGTACTTC.

This clone was detected only once. The CDR3 sequence: CASVRDRVTNTEAFF. CDR3 in DNA: TGTGCCAGCGTCCGGGACAGGGTGACGAACACTGAAGCTTTCTTT. The V and J genes are TRBV11-2 and TRBJ1-1, with 9 bases fitting TRBD1. Germline lookup yields CDR1 SGHAT and CDR2 FQNNGV. Trimming removed 8 bases from V and 1 base from J; junction bases left unmatched: 8. This CDR3 is 15 amino acids long.

The genes are TRBV5-6 and TRBJ2-7, with a tentative D call TRBD1 (6 bases). Trimming stripped 2 bases from V and 1 base from J, with 16 bases between. Germline CDR1 reads SGHDT; CDR2 reads YYEEEE. The CDR3 is 16 amino acids. The CDR3 sequence: CASSLRWQGTSYEQYF. The CDR3 nucleotides read TGTGCCAGCAGCTTAAGATGGCAGGGGACATCCTACGAGCAGTACTTC.

The V call is TRBV7-9, the J call TRBJ2-1; weak D call: TRBD2 (5 bases). V dropped 1 base and J dropped 7 bases, with 11 bases sitting between them. This CDR3 is built from 14 residues. The germline V gene has CDR1 SEHNR and CDR2 FQNEAQ (reference sequence). The CDR3 bases are TGTGCCAGCAGCTTAGGCGGAGGCTGGAATGAGCAGTTCTTC. The encoded protein is CASSLGGGWNEQFF.

This chain links TRBV15 with TRBJ1-2; D ambiguous. The CDR3 covers 13 residues. V lost 3 bases and J 3 bases, leaving 8 bases between the germline ends. The germline gives CDR1 LNHNV, CDR2 YYDKDF (reference sequence). CDR3 nucleotides: TGTGCCACCAGCAGCGGGTCCTACTATGGCTACACCTTC. Its translation is CATSSGSYYGYTF.

V and J are TRBV7-9 and TRBJ1-1; D unclear. With 7 bases removed from V and 0 bases from J, the gap between germline ends came to 21 bases. The CDR3 loop spans 17 amino acids. Germline loops: CDR1 SEHNR, CDR2 FQNEAQ (reference sequence). The CDR3 loop reads CASKAGELEFMNTEAFF. Written as DNA, the CDR3 is TGTGCCAGCAAGGCGGGAGAACTTGAGTTCATGAACACTGAAGCTTTCTTT.

This clone was counted between two and nine times. J is TRBJ2-7 and V is TRBV6-6, with a tentative D call TRBD2 (5 bases). The CDR3 contains 13 residues. CDR1 and CDR2 from the germline V gene are MNHNY and SVGAGI (reference sequence). V was clipped by 0 bases and J by 6 bases, with 9 bases between them. For the CDR3, the DNA is TGTGCCAGCAGTTACTCGGGGAGTGGCGAGCAGTACTTC. The encoded protein is CASSYSGSGEQYF.

V gene TRBV14 combines with J gene TRBJ2-1, with 13 bases matching TRBD2. V was pared by 4 bases and J by 8 bases, with 8 bases of the junction left unmatched. The germline CDR1 and CDR2 sequences are SGHDN and FVKESK. The CDR3 extends over 16 amino acids. CDR3 in DNA: TGTGCCAGCAGCCTGGGGGGAACTAGCGGGAGGGATGAGCAGTTCTTC. This sequence encodes CASSLGGTSGRDEQFF.

The CDR3 reads CASSFPPIDGYTF. CDR3 coding DNA: TGTGCCAGCAGTTTTCCCCCGATAGATGGCTACACCTTC. V is TRBV28 and J is TRBJ1-2; D not resolved. V was cut by 3 bases and J by 6 bases, with 11 bases left in between. CDR1 is MDHEN and CDR2 is SYDVKM in the germline V gene. This CDR3 region has 13 residues.

The chain links TRBV13 to TRBJ2-1; D tentatively reads TRBD1 or TRBD2 (8 bases each). There are 19 residues in the CDR3. Germline V gene lookup returns CDR1 PRHDT and CDR2 FYEKMQ (reference sequence). V lost 0 bases to trimming and J lost 8 bases, with 26 bases between them. In DNA form, the CDR3 reads TGTGCCAGCAGCTTAGGGACAGGGGAATCAGCGGGAGAAGGAGATGAGCAGTTCTTC. Its translation: CASSLGTGESAGEGDEQFF. Full variable domain (remainder filled in from reference TRBV13 and TRBJ2-1): AAGVIQSPRHLIKEKRETATLKCYPIPRHDTVYWYQQGPGQDPQFLISFYEKMQSDKGSIPDRFSAQQFSDYHSELNMSSLELGDSALYFCASSLGTGESAGEGDEQFFGPGTRLTVL.

The chain has TRBV27 and TRBJ1-2; D call uncertain. The CDR3 loop spans 11 amino acids. The V gene lost 4 bases and the J gene lost 7 bases, with 7 bases spanning the gap. Germline CDR1 reads MNHEY; CDR2 reads SMNVEV (reference sequence). The CDR3 reads CASSWAGGYTF. Here the CDR3 DNA reads TGTGCCAGCAGTTGGGCGGGTGGCTACACCTTC.

This chain links TRBV18 with TRBJ1-6; the D is unclear. The germline V and J ends were trimmed by 3 bases and 7 bases, with 10 bases remaining between them. The CDR3 consists of 14 residues. The germline gives CDR1 KGHSH, CDR2 LQKENI. Here the CDR3 reads CASSPLTSNSPLHF. As DNA, the CDR3 is TGTGCCAGCTCACCGCTGACCTCAAATTCACCCCTCCACTTT. Looking up the rest from reference TRBV18 and TRBJ1-6 gives the full variable domain: NAGVMQNPRHLVRRRGQEARLRCSPMKGHSHVYWYRQLPEEGLKFMVYLQKENIIDESGMPKERFSAEFPKEGPSILRIQQVVRGDSAAYFCASSPLTSNSPLHFGNGTRLTVT.

The V call is TRBV5-1, the J call TRBJ2-7; weak D call: TRBD1 (5 bases). The CDR3 extends over 11 amino acids. CDR1 is SGHRS and CDR2 is YFSETQ in the germline V gene. Trimming pared 0 bases from V and 7 bases from J, leaving 5 bases between. DNA for the CDR3: TGCGCCAGCAGCTTGGAGGGGGAGCAGTACTTC. It codes for CASSLEGEQYF.

The rearrangement joins TRBV14 to TRBJ1-1; perhaps TRBD1 as D (5 bases). The V gene's germline CDR1 is SGHDN and CDR2 FVKESK. The CDR3 has 14 residues. Trimming took off 0 bases at V and 5 bases at J, with 10 bases between the two ends. The CDR3 sequence is CASSQEGGWTEAFF. The CDR3 bases are TGTGCCAGCAGCCAAGAGGGGGGTTGGACTGAAGCTTTCTTT.

The genes are TRBV6-5 and TRBJ2-3; D is unclear. The germline V gene encodes CDR1 MNHEY and CDR2 SVGAGI. The ends were cut back, 8 bases at V and 2 bases at J, with 8 bases in the middle. The CDR3 is 12 amino acids. CDR3 DNA: TGTGCCAGCGGTGGGGTCACAGATACGCAGTATTTT. Amino acid sequence: CASGGVTDTQYF.

The CDR3 DNA is TGTGCCAGCAGCTTGTTGGGGAGAACTGAAGCTTTCTTT. This codes for CASSLLGRTEAFF. The rearrangement links TRBV5-6 to TRBJ1-1, with D unclear. Germline-derived CDR1 and CDR2 are SGHDT and YYEEEE. Trimming cost V 1 base and J 5 bases, with 9 bases left between them. The CDR3 is 13 residues long.

This clone was counted only a few times. This chain connects TRBV5-4 to TRBJ1-2, with 7 bases fitting TRBD1. This CDR3 comprises 14 residues. V lost 2 bases, J lost 4 bases, and 5 bases stayed unmatched. Germline V gene lookup returns CDR1 SGHNT and CDR2 YYREEE (reference sequence). The CDR3 protein is CASSFGQELYGYTF. The CDR3 region has the DNA TGTGCCAGCAGCTTTGGACAGGAACTCTATGGCTACACCTTC.

V and J are TRBV28 and TRBJ1-3, with a possible D match to TRBD1 (6 bases). This CDR3 has 17 residues. Germline loops: CDR1 MDHEN, CDR2 SYDVKM. Trimming took 3 bases from V and 0 from J, leaving 15 bases between them. The DNA of the CDR3 is TGTGCCAGCAGTTTTAGGGTGGACAGCCACTCTGGAAACACCATATATTTT. Amino acids: CASSFRVDSHSGNTIYF.

The rearrangement joins TRBV7-8 to TRBJ1-1, with D maybe TRBD1 (6 bases). Germline CDR1 and CDR2: SGHVS and FQNEAQ. CDR3 length: 15 residues. V was pared by 1 base and J by 0 bases, with 9 bases between. CDR3 sequence reads: CASSLEGQLNTEAFF. CDR3 nucleotides: TGTGCCAGCAGCTTAGAAGGACAGTTGAACACTGAAGCTTTCTTT.

This clone came up once. The chain carries TRBV4-3 and TRBJ2-2; unclear D gene. The CDR3 has 14 residues. Looked up from germline, CDR1 is LGHNA and CDR2 is YSLEER. V was pared by 1 base and J by 6 bases, with 9 bases between. The CDR3 DNA is TGCGCCAGCAGCCAAGTAAAAGGGTCCGGGGAGCTGTTTTTT. It is translated as CASSQVKGSGELFF.

The chain carries TRBV28 and TRBJ1-1, with D perhaps TRBD1 (5 bases). V was pared by 3 bases and J by 1 base, with 9 bases between. Germline values: CDR1 MDHEN, CDR2 SYDVKM. The CDR3 covers 14 residues. The CDR3 bases are TGTGCCAGCAGTTTGGGGGGAGAGAACACTGAAGCTTTCTTT. Its protein is CASSLGGENTEAFF.

This chain uses TRBV10-2 with TRBJ2-2, with TRBD1 identical over 9 bases. V shed 2 bases and J 1 base; nucleotides not matched to a gene: 2. This CDR3 spans 16 amino acids. CDR1 is WSHSY and CDR2 is SAAADI in the germline V gene. CDR3 nucleotide sequence: TGCGCCAGCAGTGAGAACAGGGGGCTGAACACCGGGGAGCTGTTTTTT. Its translation: CASSENRGLNTGELFF.

The chain is built from TRBV4-1 and TRBJ2-2, with 13 bases lining up with TRBD2. V lost 5 bases, J lost 8 bases, and 8 bases stayed unmatched. Germline V CDR1 and CDR2: MGHRA, YSYEKL. This CDR3 comprises 16 residues. The DNA for the CDR3 is TGCGCCAGCAGCTCCCGACTAGCGGGGGGTACGGGGGAGCTGTTTTTT. Amino acids: CASSSRLAGGTGELFF.

The rearrangement links TRBV9 to TRBJ2-3, with unresolved D. The germline V gene encodes CDR1 SGDLS and CDR2 YYNGEE. V was clipped by 0 bases and J by 2 bases, with 7 bases between them. This CDR3 spans 14 amino acids. CDR3 sequence (DNA): TGTGCCAGCAGCGTAGGTAGCTACACAGATACGCAGTATTTT. As protein: CASSVGSYTDTQYF.

The chain combines TRBV28 with TRBJ1-5; 7 nucleotides line up with TRBD1. Germline V lookup: CDR1 MDHEN, CDR2 SYDVKM. V lost 7 bases and J lost 5; bases outside the gene matches: 5. The CDR3 contains 13 residues. The CDR3 nucleotides read TGTGCCAGCACTACAGGGGTGGATCAGCCCCAGCATTTT. It encodes CASTTGVDQPQHF. The full variable domain, with the rest looked up from reference TRBV28 and TRBJ1-5, is DVKVTQSSRYLVKRTGEKVFLECVQDMDHENMFWYRQDPGLGLRLIYFSYDVKMKEKGDIPEGYSVSREKKERFSLILESASTNQTSMYLCASTTGVDQPQHFGDGTRLSIL.

The rearrangement links TRBV6-6 to TRBJ1-1; possible D gene TRBD1, 5 bases. V was cut by 2 bases and J by 8 bases, with 12 bases left in between. The CDR3 is made up of 13 amino acids. From germline, CDR1 is MNHNY and CDR2 SVGAGI (reference sequence). The CDR3 here is CASSYDGGGEAFF. DNA of the CDR3: TGTGCCAGCAGTTACGATGGGGGTGGCGAAGCTTTCTTT.

The CDR3, as DNA: TGCGCCAGCAGCTTGGGTCCTTCCGGGAATACGCAGTATTTT. It is translated as CASSLGPSGNTQYF. The genes are TRBV5-1 and TRBJ2-3, with D tentatively TRBD2 (5 bases). V lost 0 bases and J 7 bases, leaving 12 bases between the germline ends. The CDR3 consists of 14 residues. Per germline, CDR1 SGHRS and CDR2 YFSETQ.

The V and J genes are TRBV7-9 and TRBJ2-5, with 8 bases that match TRBD1. The germline V gene has CDR1 SEHNR and CDR2 FQNEAQ (reference sequence). The CDR3 loop spans 14 amino acids. Germline trimming cut 5 bases from V and 2 bases from J; bases unmatched to any gene: 4. CDR3 region: CASSLRDRQETQYF. The DNA for the CDR3 is TGTGCCAGCAGCCTAAGGGACAGGCAAGAGACCCAGTACTTC.

The CDR3: CASSLVGGRIEAFF. The CDR3, as DNA: TGTGCCAGCAGCTTAGTTGGGGGGAGGATTGAAGCTTTCTTT. The chain recombines TRBV11-2 with TRBJ1-1, with D maybe TRBD1 (5 bases). Trimming took 1 base from V and 7 from J, leaving 13 bases between them. Germline V lookup: CDR1 SGHAT, CDR2 FQNNGV. This CDR3 contains 14 residues.